This record concerns one T cell receptor (beta chain) sequence. The antigen remains undetermined. These data originate in a study of CD8 T cells in Susac syndrome. The sequenced target, TCR beta, came from blood CD8+ and CD4+ T cells. The V end was cut by 8 bases, the J end by 6 bases, with 20 bases between. The CDR3 length is 13 residues. Germline lookup yields CDR1 GTSNPN and CDR2 SVGIG (reference sequence). Overall study findings and caveats: The CD4+ T cell repertoires that were profiled in Susac syndrome showed no clonal expansion.

Random hexamers were used to reverse transcribe an amount of roughly 0.45 to 1 ug RNA. Each CDR3 protein is one row after TCRdb ran MiXCR on the immunoSEQ multiplex PCR reads. The sample lists tens of thousands of distinct CDR3 sequences, around 94% occurring once. The sequence was obtained from a human donor with Susac syndrome. This sequence joins TRBV30 and TRBJ2-7; D possibly matches TRBD1 or TRBD2 (5 bases each). The sequenced sample consisted of CD4+ T cells from PBMCs. This CDR3 is CAARGFSSGEQYF. The CDR3 DNA is TGTGCCGCGAGGGGCTTTAGCTCTGGCGAGCAGTACTTC.